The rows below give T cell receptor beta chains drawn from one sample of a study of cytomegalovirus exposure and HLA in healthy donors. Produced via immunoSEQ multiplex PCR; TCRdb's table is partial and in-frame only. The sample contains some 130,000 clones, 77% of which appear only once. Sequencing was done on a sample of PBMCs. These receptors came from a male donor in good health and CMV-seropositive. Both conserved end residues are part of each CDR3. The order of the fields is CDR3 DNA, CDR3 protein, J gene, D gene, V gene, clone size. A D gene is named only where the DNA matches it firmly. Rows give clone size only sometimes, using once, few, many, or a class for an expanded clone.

TGTGCCAGTACAAGCGGGGGGGGGAACACTGAAGCTTTCTTT	CASTSGGGNTEAFF	TRBJ1-1	.	TRBV19	.
TGTGCCAGCAGTAGACAGATAGCCTACGAGCAGTACTTC	CASSRQIAYEQYF	TRBJ2-7	.	TRBV27	once
TGTGCCAGCGGGATCGGCGGGGCCGAGGAGACCCAGTACTTC	CASGIGGAEETQYF	TRBJ2-5	.	TRBV6-6	.
TGTGCCAGCAGACGACAGGAAGCCTACGAGCAGTACTTC	CASRRQEAYEQYF	TRBJ2-7	.	TRBV6-1	.
TGTGCCAGCAGTGGGACAGGCCGGGTCGGAAACAGTCAGTACTTC	CASSGTGRVGNSQYF	TRBJ2-4	TRBD1	TRBV6-1	few
TGTGCCAGCTCACCTCTAGCGGGAGCTCACAATGAGCAGTTCTTC	CASSPLAGAHNEQFF	TRBJ2-1	TRBD2	TRBV18	.
TGTGCCAGCAGCATGACAGGGGGCTCCTACAATGAGCAGTTCTTC	CASSMTGGSYNEQFF	TRBJ2-1	TRBD1	TRBV7-8	few
TGCGCCAGCAGCCAAGGGAGGTTCGACTACGAGCAGTACTTC	CASSQGRFDYEQYF	TRBJ2-7	.	TRBV4-1	.
TGTGCCAGCAGTAGACAAAATGAGCAGTTCTTC	CASSRQNEQFF	TRBJ2-1	.	TRBV2	few
TGTGCCAGCAGGGCGGTTGAAAAACTGTTTTTT	CASRAVEKLFF	TRBJ1-4	.	TRBV6-1	.
TGCAGCGTCACCGGGACAGTTAGAGATGAGCAGTTCTTC	CSVTGTVRDEQFF	TRBJ2-1	TRBD1	TRBV29-1	once
TGTGCCAGCAGCTTGGGGAGGGAGTCCTACGAGCAGTACTTC	CASSLGRESYEQYF	TRBJ2-7	.	TRBV5-5	.
TGTGCCACCTCAGGGGCTGGTTCCTACGAGCAGTACTTC	CATSGAGSYEQYF	TRBJ2-7	.	TRBV2	.
TGTGCCAGCAGCGCCGGACTAGCGGGCGGTGAGCAGTTCTTC	CASSAGLAGGEQFF	TRBJ2-1	TRBD2	TRBV9	.
TGTGCCAGCAGCCTCATTGGACAGGGGTTTGGCTACACCTTC	CASSLIGQGFGYTF	TRBJ1-2	TRBD1	TRBV6-5	few
TGTGCCAGCAACGAGCGGGAGAGCTCCTACAATGAGCAGTTCTTC	CASNERESSYNEQFF	TRBJ2-1	TRBD2	TRBV28	.
TGTGCCAGCAGTGGGCAGTTGAACACTGAAGCTTTCTTT	CASSGQLNTEAFF	TRBJ1-1	.	TRBV6-1	.
TGTGCCAGCAGCCCGGGACAGAACTATGGCTACACCTTC	CASSPGQNYGYTF	TRBJ1-2	TRBD1	TRBV7-2	.
TGTGCCAGCACCCCATCTACCCGTGGGGGGTCTAACTATGGCTACACCTTC	CASTPSTRGGSNYGYTF	TRBJ1-2	.	TRBV5-4	.
TGTGCCAGCAGCTTGTTAGAGGGCCTCTATGGCTACACCTTC	CASSLLEGLYGYTF	TRBJ1-2	.	TRBV5-5	.
TGTGCCAGCAGTCTAGGGGGCGAGTTTATCGAGCAGTACTTC	CASSLGGEFIEQYF	TRBJ2-7	TRBD1	TRBV6-1	.
TGTGCCAGCAGCCGACAGGGGGGGGTAAACTATGGCTACACCTTC	CASSRQGGVNYGYTF	TRBJ1-2	TRBD1	TRBV5-4	.
TGTGCCATCAGTCCGAACGAGGGCAGGGGGTTCAACTATGGCTACACCTTC	CAISPNEGRGFNYGYTF	TRBJ1-2	TRBD1	TRBV10-3	.
TGTGCCTGGAGTGTATGGGGCTTGGAGACCCAGTACTTC	CAWSVWGLETQYF	TRBJ2-5	.	TRBV30	once
TGTGCCGGCAGCTTAGGGCACAGGGGCTACGAGCAGTACTTC	CAGSLGHRGYEQYF	TRBJ2-7	TRBD1	TRBV7-9	.
TGTGCCAGCTCAAACCAGGGGACAGCACAAGAGACCCAGTACTTC	CASSNQGTAQETQYF	TRBJ2-5	TRBD1	TRBV18	.
TGCAGCGTTGAAGGACTAGTCGGCCTCTCCTACAATGAGCAGTTCTTC	CSVEGLVGLSYNEQFF	TRBJ2-1	.	TRBV29-1	few
TGTGCCAGCAGTTTAGAGGTAGGGACAAATTACGAGCAGTACTTC	CASSLEVGTNYEQYF	TRBJ2-7	.	TRBV27	.
TGTGCCAGCAGTCTCGCAGGGACAGGGGGCATCTCTGGGGCCAACGTCCTGACTTTC	CASSLAGTGGISGANVLTF	TRBJ2-6	TRBD1	TRBV28	once
TGCGCCAGCAGCCCAGCAGGGGACAGAGATTACAATGAGCAGTTCTTC	CASSPAGDRDYNEQFF	TRBJ2-1	TRBD1	TRBV5-1	.
TGTGCCAGCAGCCCCCGGACAGCTCTTTCCTACGAGCAGTACTTC	CASSPRTALSYEQYF	TRBJ2-7	.	TRBV9	.
TGTGCCAGCAGTGAGCTAGCGGGGGGGACCGGGGAGCTGTTTTTT	CASSELAGGTGELFF	TRBJ2-2	TRBD2	TRBV6-1	once
TGCGCCAGCAGTCCTGACCGCGGGAGGTCTAGCACAGATACGCAGTATTTT	CASSPDRGRSSTDTQYF	TRBJ2-3	TRBD2	TRBV5-1	.
TGTGCCAGCAGTTACGGGACCGGGACAGGTTCCTACGAGCAGTACTTC	CASSYGTGTGSYEQYF	TRBJ2-7	TRBD1	TRBV6-5	.
TGTGCCACCAGCAGAGAGAAAGGGAGGTCCTACGAGCAGTACTTC	CATSREKGRSYEQYF	TRBJ2-7	.	TRBV15	.
TGCGCCAGCCGGACTAGCGGGAAAGGCAATGAGCAGTTCTTC	CASRTSGKGNEQFF	TRBJ2-1	TRBD2	TRBV5-1	.
TGCGCCAGCAGCCCGGGGGAGGGAGGTACCGGCACCGGGGAGCTGTTTTTT	CASSPGEGGTGTGELFF	TRBJ2-2	TRBD2	TRBV5-1	.
TGTGCCAGCAGCCCCCAGGATTCACCCCTCCACTTT	CASSPQDSPLHF	TRBJ1-6	.	TRBV9	.
TGTGCCAGCAGCTTGGGGCCCCCAGAAGAGCAGTTCTTC	CASSLGPPEEQFF	TRBJ2-1	.	TRBV5-4	.
TGTGCCTGGAGAAGCACAGGGGTGACACCCCTCCACTTT	CAWRSTGVTPLHF	TRBJ1-6	TRBD1	TRBV30	.
TGTGCCAGCGGACAGGGGGTTCGAAACTATGGCTACACCTTC	CASGQGVRNYGYTF	TRBJ1-2	TRBD1	TRBV19	few
TGCAGCGTTAACAAGCGGGGATCCAATGAGCAGTTCTTC	CSVNKRGSNEQFF	TRBJ2-1	TRBD2	TRBV29-1	.
TGTGCCAGCAGCCCCCGGGCGGGAGGGAGCACAGATACGCAGTATTTT	CASSPRAGGSTDTQYF	TRBJ2-3	TRBD2	TRBV7-9	few
TGTGCCAGCAGTTACGGACTAGCGGGGAGGACCGGGGAGCTGTTTTTT	CASSYGLAGRTGELFF	TRBJ2-2	TRBD2	TRBV6-6	.
TGCGCCAGCAGCCAAGATCGGACTAGCGGGGGGAACGATGAGCAGTTCTTC	CASSQDRTSGGNDEQFF	TRBJ2-1	TRBD2	TRBV4-1	.
TGTGCCAGCAGTTCGAGACAGGGACAGACCCAGTACTTC	CASSSRQGQTQYF	TRBJ2-5	TRBD1	TRBV6-5	.
TGTGCCAGCAGTTATTTGACAGAGAACACTGAAGCTTTCTTT	CASSYLTENTEAFF	TRBJ1-1	.	TRBV6-6	.
TGTGCCACCAGCAGGTCACGCAGGGCGGACACTGAAGCTTTCTTT	CATSRSRRADTEAFF	TRBJ1-1	.	TRBV15	.
TGCGCCAGCAGCTTGGTAAAAGGACAGGGAGGATCTGGGGCCAACGGCCTGACTTTC	CASSLVKGQGGSGANGLTF	TRBJ2-6	TRBD1	TRBV5-1	.
TGTTCCAGCAGCACACGGAGGGCGACTAATGAAAAACTGTTTTTT	CSSSTRRATNEKLFF	TRBJ1-4	.	TRBV7-9	.
TGTGCCAGTAGTGTCGGGAGGGCCTCCTCCAAAAACATTCAGTACTTC	CASSVGRASSKNIQYF	TRBJ2-4	TRBD2	TRBV19	.
TGTGCCAGCGTCCAGCGGACTCCCTACGAGCAGTACTTC	CASVQRTPYEQYF	TRBJ2-7	.	TRBV2	.
TGTGCCAGCAGTTCACCTCGGGTGGGTGGCTCCCAGATCTATGGCTACACCTTC	CASSSPRVGGSQIYGYTF	TRBJ1-2	.	TRBV28	.
TGTGCCAGCAGCTTGAACGACAGGACAGGTGGGACCCAGTACTTC	CASSLNDRTGGTQYF	TRBJ2-5	TRBD1	TRBV5-4	.
TGTGCCAGCACCGAGGGGAGGTTTTTCTATGGCTACACCTTC	CASTEGRFFYGYTF	TRBJ1-2	.	TRBV28	.
TGTGCCAGCAGCGAAGGTAGCGGGGCAGATACGCAGTATTTT	CASSEGSGADTQYF	TRBJ2-3	TRBD2	TRBV6-4	medium-sized
TGTGCCAGTAGTATCCGGGGGAGAGGGTCTTCAGACAATGAGCAGTTCTTC	CASSIRGRGSSDNEQFF	TRBJ2-1	.	TRBV19	few
TGTGCCAGCAGTTTAACGGAGAGATGGGATGGCTACACCTTC	CASSLTERWDGYTF	TRBJ1-2	.	TRBV28	few
TGTGCCAGCAGGGCAGGGTCGAGTGACGGGGAGCTGTTTTTT	CASRAGSSDGELFF	TRBJ2-2	.	TRBV2	few
TGCGCCAGCAGCCAAGGATCAGCGGATACCGGGGAGCTGTTTTTT	CASSQGSADTGELFF	TRBJ2-2	.	TRBV4-1	.